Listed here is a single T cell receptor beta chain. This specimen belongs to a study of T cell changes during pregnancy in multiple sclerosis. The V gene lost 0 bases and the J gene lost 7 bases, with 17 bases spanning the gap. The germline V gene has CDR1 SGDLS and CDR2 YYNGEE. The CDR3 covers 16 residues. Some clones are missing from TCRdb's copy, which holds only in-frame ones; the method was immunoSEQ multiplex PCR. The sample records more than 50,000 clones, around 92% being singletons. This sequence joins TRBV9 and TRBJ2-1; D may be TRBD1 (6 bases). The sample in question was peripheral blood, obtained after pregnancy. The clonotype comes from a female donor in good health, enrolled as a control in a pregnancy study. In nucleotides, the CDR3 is TGTGCCAGCAGCGTAGATGCAGGGGTGTTGGGGAATGAGCAGTTCTTC. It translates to CASSVDAGVLGNEQFF.